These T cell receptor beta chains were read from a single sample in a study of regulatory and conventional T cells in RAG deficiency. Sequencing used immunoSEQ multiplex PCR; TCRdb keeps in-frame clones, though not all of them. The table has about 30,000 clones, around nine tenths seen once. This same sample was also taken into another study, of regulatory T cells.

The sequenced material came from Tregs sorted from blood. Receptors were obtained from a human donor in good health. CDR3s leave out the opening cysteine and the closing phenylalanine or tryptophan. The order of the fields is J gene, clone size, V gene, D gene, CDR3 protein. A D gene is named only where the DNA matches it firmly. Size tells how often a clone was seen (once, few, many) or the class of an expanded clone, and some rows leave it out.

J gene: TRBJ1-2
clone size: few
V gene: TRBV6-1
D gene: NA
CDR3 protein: ASSGSGTISGYT

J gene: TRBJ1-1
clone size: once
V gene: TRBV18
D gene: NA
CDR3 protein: ASQHIDMNTEAF

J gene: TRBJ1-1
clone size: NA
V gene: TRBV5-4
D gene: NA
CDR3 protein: ASSTRNGYTEAF

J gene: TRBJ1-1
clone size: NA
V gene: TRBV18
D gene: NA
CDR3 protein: ASSNDRNTEAF

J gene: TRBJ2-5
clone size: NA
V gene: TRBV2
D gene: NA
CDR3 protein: ASGTLGETQY

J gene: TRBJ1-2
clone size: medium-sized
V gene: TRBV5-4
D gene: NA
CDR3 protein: ASSLDRTYGYT

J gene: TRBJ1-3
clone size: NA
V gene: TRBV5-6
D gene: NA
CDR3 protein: ASSPQQSSGNTIY

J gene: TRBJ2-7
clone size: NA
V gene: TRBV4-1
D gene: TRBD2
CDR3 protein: ASSQREDSYEQY

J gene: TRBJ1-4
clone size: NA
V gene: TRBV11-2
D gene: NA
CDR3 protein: ASSPRKGRKEEKLF

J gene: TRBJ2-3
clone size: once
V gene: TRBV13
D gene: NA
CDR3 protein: ASSFPAGSTDTQY

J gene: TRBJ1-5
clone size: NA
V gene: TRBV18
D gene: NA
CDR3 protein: ASSPPANQPQH

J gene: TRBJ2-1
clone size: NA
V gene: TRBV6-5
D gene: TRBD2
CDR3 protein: ASRPLAGVNNEQF

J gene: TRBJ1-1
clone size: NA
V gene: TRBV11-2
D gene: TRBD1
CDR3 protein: ASSSGTGGRDAF

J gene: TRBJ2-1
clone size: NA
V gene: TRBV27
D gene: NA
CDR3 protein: ASSLRGGRQTGVTHNEQF

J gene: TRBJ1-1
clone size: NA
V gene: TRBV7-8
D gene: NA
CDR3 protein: ASSLVQRTMNTEAF

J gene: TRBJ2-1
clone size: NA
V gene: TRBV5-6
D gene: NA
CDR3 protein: ASSGSGGGEQF

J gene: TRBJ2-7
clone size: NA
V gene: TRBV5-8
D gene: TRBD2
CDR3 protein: ASSLPGLSYEQY

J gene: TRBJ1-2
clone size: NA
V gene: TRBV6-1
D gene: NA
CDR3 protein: ASSNDRIGYT

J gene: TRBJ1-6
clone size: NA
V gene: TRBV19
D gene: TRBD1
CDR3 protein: ASSDRTGSGNSPLH

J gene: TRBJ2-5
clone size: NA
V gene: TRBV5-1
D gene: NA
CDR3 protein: ASSLGRGQETQY

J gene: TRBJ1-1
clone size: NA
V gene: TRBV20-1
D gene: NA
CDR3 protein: RTGGAEAF

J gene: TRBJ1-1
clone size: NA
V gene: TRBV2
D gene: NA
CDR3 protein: ASSEAQGEAF

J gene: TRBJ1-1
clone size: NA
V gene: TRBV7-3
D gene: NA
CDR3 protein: ASSLLVGQEAF

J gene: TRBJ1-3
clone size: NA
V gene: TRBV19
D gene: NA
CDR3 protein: ASRRDSNSGNTIY

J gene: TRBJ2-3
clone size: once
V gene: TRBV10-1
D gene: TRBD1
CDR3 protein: ASSDRTGRIDTQY

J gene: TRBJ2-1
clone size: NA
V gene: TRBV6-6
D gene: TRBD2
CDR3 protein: ASSPALAGEPNEQF

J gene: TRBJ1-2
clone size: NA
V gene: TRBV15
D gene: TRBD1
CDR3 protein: ATSRPDRGAGGYT

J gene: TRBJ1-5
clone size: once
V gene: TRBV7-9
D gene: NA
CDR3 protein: ASSLGGRVRNQPQH

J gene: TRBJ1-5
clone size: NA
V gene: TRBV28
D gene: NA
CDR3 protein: ASSRRGARVFGNQPQH

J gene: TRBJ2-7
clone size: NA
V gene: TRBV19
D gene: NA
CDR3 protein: ATGGAGEQY

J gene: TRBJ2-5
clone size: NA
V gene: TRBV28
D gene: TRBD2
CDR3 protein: ASSDTHIRRGSSETQY

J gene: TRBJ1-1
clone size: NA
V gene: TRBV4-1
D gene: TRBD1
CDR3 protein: ASSPRTGRTEAF

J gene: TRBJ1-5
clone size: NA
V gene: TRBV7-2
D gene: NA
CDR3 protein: ASSLGDINQPQH

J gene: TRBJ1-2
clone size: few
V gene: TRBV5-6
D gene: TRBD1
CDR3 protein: ASSWGQGAAGYT

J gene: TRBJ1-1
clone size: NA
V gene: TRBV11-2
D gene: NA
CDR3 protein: ASSFTLMNTEAF

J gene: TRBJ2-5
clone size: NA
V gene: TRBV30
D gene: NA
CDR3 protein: AWSVQILETQY

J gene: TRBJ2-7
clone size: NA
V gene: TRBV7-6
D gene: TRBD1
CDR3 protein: ASRPTGGYEQY

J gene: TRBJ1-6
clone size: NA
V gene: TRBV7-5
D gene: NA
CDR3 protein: ARSPGGQGRKRGNSPLH

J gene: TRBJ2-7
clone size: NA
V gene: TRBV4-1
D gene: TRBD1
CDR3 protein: ASSQERDRVDYEQY

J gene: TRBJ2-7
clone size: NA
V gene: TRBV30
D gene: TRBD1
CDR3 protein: AWAAGTGNHEQY

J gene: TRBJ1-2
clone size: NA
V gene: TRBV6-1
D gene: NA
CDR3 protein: ASSEALDGYT

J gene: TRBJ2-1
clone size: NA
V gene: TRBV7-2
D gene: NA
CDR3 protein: ASSLRGASSYNEQF

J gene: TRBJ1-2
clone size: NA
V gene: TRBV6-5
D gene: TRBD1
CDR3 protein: ASRRQGSYGYT

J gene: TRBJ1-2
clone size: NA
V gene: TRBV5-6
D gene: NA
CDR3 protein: ASDLRGQGLGYT

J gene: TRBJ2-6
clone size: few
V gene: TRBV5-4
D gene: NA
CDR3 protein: ASSGRTVSGANVLT

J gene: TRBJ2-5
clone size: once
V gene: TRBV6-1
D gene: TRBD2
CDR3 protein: ASSDSGLVEETQY

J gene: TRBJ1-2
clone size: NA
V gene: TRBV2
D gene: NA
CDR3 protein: ASSGTGYYGYT

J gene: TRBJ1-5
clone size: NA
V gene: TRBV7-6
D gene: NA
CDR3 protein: ASSPTEGNQPQH

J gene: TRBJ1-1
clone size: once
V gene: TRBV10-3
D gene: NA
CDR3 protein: AIREALIGGTEAF

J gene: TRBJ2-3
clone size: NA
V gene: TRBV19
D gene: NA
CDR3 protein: ASSITEWGTPPSDTQY

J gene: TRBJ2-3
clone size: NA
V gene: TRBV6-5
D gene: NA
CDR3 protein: ASSYSRSTDTQY